Sequencing of this T cell receptor (beta chain) was carried out in a study of control samples from healthy donors and cancer patients. Trimming removed 7 bases from V and 5 bases from J; junction bases left unmatched: 4. The CDR3 totals 12 residues. The germline V gene has CDR1 LGHDT and CDR2 YNNKEL (reference sequence). The repertoire was sequenced with immunoSEQ multiplex PCR; TCRdb's copy has only in-frame clones and lacks some. The data show 100,000 or so clones, around 82% seen once. The sequencing sample was made of blood. The receptor was derived from a woman in her fifties or sixties in good health. The rearrangement links TRBV3-1 (or the pseudogene TRBV3-2) to TRBJ1-1, with 7 bases that match TRBD1. The CDR3 region is CASKRGPTEAFF. DNA of the CDR3: TGTGCCAGCAAGAGGGGGCCAACTGAAGCTTTCTTT.